The 8 T cell receptor beta chains below were found in one sample sequenced in a study of blood T cells in healthy people across ages. A J-beta primer mix and a sample-barcoded 5' primer were used in a second PCR of roughly 7 to 12 cycles. In TCRdb, the 5' RACE reads were re-called with MiXCR into one record per CDR3 protein. The table records about 640,000 distinct CDR3 sequences, roughly 50% of them present only once. The sequenced sample consisted of blood. All receptors come from a man in his sixties in good health.

The chain recombines TRBV15 with TRBJ2-5, with D tentatively TRBD1 (5 bases). Trimming stripped 5 bases from V and 2 bases from J, with 15 bases between. This CDR3 region has 15 residues. Germline CDR1 is LNHNV and CDR2 is YYDKDF (reference sequence). The DNA of the CDR3 is TGTGCCACCAGCTTACAAAGGGGCGCACAAGAGACCCAGTACTTC. Protein: CATSLQRGAQETQYF.

This chain links TRBV29-1 with TRBJ2-5, with D tentatively TRBD2 (5 bases). The germline gives CDR1 SQVTM, CDR2 ANQGSEA. Trimming left V 4 bases short and J 1 base short, with 19 bases between. The CDR3 runs 16 residues. This chain's CDR3 is CSVALAGYGFQETQYF. In nucleotides, the CDR3 is TGCAGCGTTGCCCTTGCGGGTTACGGGTTCCAAGAGACCCAGTACTTC. The complete variable domain, with remaining parts taken from reference TRBV29-1 and TRBJ2-5, reads SAVISQKPSRDICQRGTSLTIQCQVDSQVTMMFWYRQQPGQSLTLIATANQGSEATYESGFVIDKFPISRPNLTFSTLTVSNMSPEDSSIYLCSVALAGYGFQETQYFGPGTRLLVL.

This clonotype was detected once. The V and J genes are TRBV5-6 and TRBJ2-1; no definite D call. This CDR3 region has 11 residues. Germline values: CDR1 SGHDT, CDR2 YYEEEE. The V gene lost 1 base and the J gene lost 10 bases, with 6 bases spanning the gap. The CDR3: CASSLFAEQFF. The CDR3 region has the DNA TGTGCCAGCAGCTTGTTCGCCGAGCAGTTCTTC.

V gene TRBV28 combines with J gene TRBJ2-7, with 11 bases aligning to TRBD1. CDR3 size: 16 residues. From germline, CDR1 is MDHEN and CDR2 SYDVKM. Trimming cost V 5 bases and J 1 base; bases outside gene matches: 7. The CDR3 nucleotides read TGTGCCAGCAGTGGCCGGGACAGGGGGTTATCCTACGAGCAGTACTTC. Encoded protein: CASSGRDRGLSYEQYF.

The V gene is TRBV29-1, the J gene TRBJ1-1; D gene uncertain. The CDR3 consists of 15 residues. Trimming removed 1 base from V and 2 bases from J, with 14 bases in between. CDR1 and CDR2 from the germline V gene are SQVTM and ANQGSEA. The CDR3 nucleotides read TGCAGCGTTGAAGGCAGAAGTAACCCCAACACTGAAGCTTTCTTT. Translating it yields CSVEGRSNPNTEAFF.

The chain is built from TRBV12-3 or TRBV12-4 and TRBJ2-5; 7 bases line up with TRBD2. This CDR3 is built from 13 residues. V shed 5 bases, J shed 4 bases, and the junction held 4 bases outside the gene matches. The CDR3 DNA follows: TGTGCCAGCAGTGTCGGGAGGTTAGAGACCCAGTACTTC. Translation gives CASSVGRLETQYF.

The V call is TRBV7-9, the J call TRBJ1-2; D is possibly TRBD1 (6 bases). The CDR3 totals 16 residues. Germline-derived CDR1 and CDR2 are SEHNR and FQNEAQ (reference sequence). V was cut by 5 bases and J by 3 bases, with 19 bases left in between. Here the CDR3 reads CASSQGAGAIDYGYTF. The CDR3, as DNA: TGTGCCAGCAGCCAAGGAGCAGGGGCCATAGACTATGGCTACACCTTC.

This clonotype appeared a few times. This rearrangement joins TRBV6-5 to TRBJ1-2; D not resolved. Trimming took 7 bases from V and 2 from J, leaving 11 bases between them. Germline V gene sequence: CDR1 MNHEY, CDR2 SVGAGI. The CDR3 extends over 13 amino acids. In nucleotides, the CDR3 is TGTGCCAGCAACCCCGGCCACAACTATGGCTACACCTTC. This sequence encodes CASNPGHNYGYTF.